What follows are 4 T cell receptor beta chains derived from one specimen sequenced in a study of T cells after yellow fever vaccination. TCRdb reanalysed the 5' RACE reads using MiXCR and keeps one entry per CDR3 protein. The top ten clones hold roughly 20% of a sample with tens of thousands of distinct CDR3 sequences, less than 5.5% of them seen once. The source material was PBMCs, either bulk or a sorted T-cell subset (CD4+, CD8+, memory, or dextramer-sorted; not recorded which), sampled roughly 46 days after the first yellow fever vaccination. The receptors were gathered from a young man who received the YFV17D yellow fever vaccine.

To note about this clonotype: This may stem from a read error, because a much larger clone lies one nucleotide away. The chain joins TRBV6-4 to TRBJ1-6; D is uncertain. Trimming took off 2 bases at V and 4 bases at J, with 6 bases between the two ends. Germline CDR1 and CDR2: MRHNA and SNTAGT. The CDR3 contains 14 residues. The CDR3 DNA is TGTGCCAGCAGTGACAGCGGGTATAATTCACCCCTCCACTTT. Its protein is CASSDSGYNSPLHF.

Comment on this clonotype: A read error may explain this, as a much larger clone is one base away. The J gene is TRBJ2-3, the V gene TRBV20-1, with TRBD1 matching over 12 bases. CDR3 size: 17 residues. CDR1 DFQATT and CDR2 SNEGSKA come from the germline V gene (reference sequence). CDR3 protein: CCAAGLGTGGRRDTQYF. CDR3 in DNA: TGCTGTGCTGCAGGTCTCGGGACAGGGGGCCGGAGAGATACGCAGTATTTT.

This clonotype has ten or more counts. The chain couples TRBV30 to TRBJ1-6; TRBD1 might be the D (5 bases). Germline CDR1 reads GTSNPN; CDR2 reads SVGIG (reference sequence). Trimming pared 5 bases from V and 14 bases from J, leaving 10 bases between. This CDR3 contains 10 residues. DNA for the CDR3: TGTGCCTGGGGCCGGGGGGCCCTCCACTTT. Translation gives CAWGRGALHF.

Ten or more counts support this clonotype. CDR3 nucleotide sequence: TGTGCCTGGAAGAGACTGGGCTATAATGAGCAGTTCTTC. Translated: CAWKRLGYNEQFF. The rearrangement links TRBV30 to TRBJ2-1, with D unclear. Germline CDR1 is GTSNPN and CDR2 is SVGIG (reference sequence). V was clipped by 4 bases and J by 7 bases, with 14 bases between them. This CDR3 is built from 13 residues.